This is a list of T cell receptor beta chains from one sample in a study of T cell responses to AZD1222 COVID-19 vaccine. Using immunoSEQ multiplex PCR, the repertoire was profiled, and TCRdb retains in-frame clones only, with some absent. Here the sample spans around 78,000 clones, around 90% being singletons. The specimen was peripheral blood, collected 28 days after the second AZD1222 dose. These receptors all come from an adult who received the AZD1222 COVID-19 vaccine. The CDR3 runs from the conserved cysteine through the conserved F or W. Each record gives: D gene, CDR3 length, V gene, J gene, clone size, CDR3 protein, CDR3 DNA. The D gene is left open where the match is weak. The size entry is marked missing in some rows and otherwise reads once, few, many or a size class.

d_gene: NA; len: 17; v_gene: TRBV4-1; j_gene: TRBJ2-1; abundance: NA; CDR3aa: CASSQESGRGAYNEQFF; CDR3nt: TGCGCCAGCAGCCAAGAGTCCGGCAGGGGAGCCTACAATGAGCAGTTCTTC
d_gene: NA; len: 14; v_gene: TRBV4-1; j_gene: TRBJ2-1; abundance: NA; CDR3aa: CASSRGASYNEQFF; CDR3nt: TGCGCCAGCAGCCGGGGGGCCAGCTACAATGAGCAGTTCTTC
d_gene: NA; len: 12; v_gene: TRBV5-1; j_gene: TRBJ2-2; abundance: few; CDR3aa: CASSFLTGELFF; CDR3nt: TGCGCCAGCAGCTTTCTCACCGGGGAGCTGTTTTTT
d_gene: TRBD1; len: 18; v_gene: TRBV4-3; j_gene: TRBJ1-3; abundance: few; CDR3aa: CASSQASGTGTFGNTIYF; CDR3nt: TGCGCCAGCAGCCAGGCGTCCGGGACAGGGACGTTTGGAAACACCATATATTTT
d_gene: TRBD1; len: 15; v_gene: TRBV2; j_gene: TRBJ2-2; abundance: NA; CDR3aa: CASSELDRGTGELFF; CDR3nt: TGTGCCAGCAGTGAATTGGACAGGGGGACCGGGGAGCTGTTTTTT
d_gene: NA; len: 15; v_gene: TRBV18; j_gene: TRBJ2-1; abundance: NA; CDR3aa: CASSPPQGGGGEQFF; CDR3nt: TGTGCCAGCTCACCACCACAGGGAGGGGGGGGTGAGCAGTTCTTC
d_gene: NA; len: 14; v_gene: TRBV4-3; j_gene: TRBJ2-7; abundance: NA; CDR3aa: CASSQWRWTYEQYF; CDR3nt: TGCGCCAGCAGCCAGTGGCGATGGACCTACGAGCAGTACTTC
d_gene: NA; len: 12; v_gene: TRBV12-3/TRBV12-4; j_gene: TRBJ2-7; abundance: NA; CDR3aa: CASSFSGGEQYF; CDR3nt: TGTGCCAGCAGTTTTTCTGGGGGGGAGCAGTACTTC
d_gene: TRBD1; len: 14; v_gene: TRBV2; j_gene: TRBJ1-1; abundance: NA; CDR3aa: CASNTGTGNTEAFF; CDR3nt: TGTGCCAGCAATACCGGGACAGGCAACACTGAAGCTTTCTTT
d_gene: NA; len: 15; v_gene: TRBV5-5; j_gene: TRBJ1-4; abundance: NA; CDR3aa: CASTLFPGPNEKLFF; CDR3nt: TGTGCCAGCACCCTTTTCCCGGGCCCTAATGAAAAACTGTTTTTT
d_gene: NA; len: 16; v_gene: TRBV4-3; j_gene: TRBJ2-2; abundance: NA; CDR3aa: CASSQRGGGYTGELFF; CDR3nt: TGCGCCAGCAGCCAAAGGGGGGGTGGATACACCGGGGAGCTGTTTTTT
d_gene: TRBD1; len: 13; v_gene: TRBV7-9; j_gene: TRBJ1-2; abundance: NA; CDR3aa: CASSLGTGGAHTF; CDR3nt: TGTGCCAGCAGCTTAGGGACAGGGGGCGCCCACACCTTC
d_gene: NA; len: 15; v_gene: TRBV3-1/TRBV3-2; j_gene: TRBJ1-2; abundance: NA; CDR3aa: CASSHLPGGDYGYTF; CDR3nt: TGTGCCAGCAGCCACCTCCCGGGAGGGGACTATGGCTACACCTTC
d_gene: TRBD1; len: 13; v_gene: TRBV6-5; j_gene: TRBJ1-1; abundance: few; CDR3aa: CASSLDRGNEAFF; CDR3nt: TGTGCCAGCAGTTTAGACAGGGGAAATGAAGCTTTCTTT
d_gene: NA; len: 13; v_gene: TRBV5-1; j_gene: TRBJ2-6; abundance: NA; CDR3aa: CASSLKGANVLTF; CDR3nt: TGCGCCAGCAGCTTAAAGGGGGCCAACGTCCTGACTTTC
d_gene: NA; len: 13; v_gene: TRBV29-1; j_gene: TRBJ1-5; abundance: NA; CDR3aa: CSVDQGGNQPQHF; CDR3nt: TGCAGCGTTGATCAGGGTGGCAATCAGCCCCAGCATTTT
d_gene: NA; len: 13; v_gene: TRBV7-3; j_gene: TRBJ2-5; abundance: NA; CDR3aa: CASARGREETQYF; CDR3nt: TGTGCCAGCGCGAGGGGAAGAGAGGAGACCCAGTACTTC
d_gene: NA; len: 13; v_gene: TRBV10-3; j_gene: TRBJ2-3; abundance: NA; CDR3aa: CAISETPRDTQYF; CDR3nt: TGTGCCATCAGTGAAACACCGAGGGATACGCAGTATTTT
d_gene: NA; len: 15; v_gene: TRBV6-5; j_gene: TRBJ1-5; abundance: NA; CDR3aa: CASSQQGTSNQPQHF; CDR3nt: TGTGCCAGCAGTCAACAGGGAACTAGCAATCAGCCCCAGCATTTT
d_gene: NA; len: 19; v_gene: TRBV4-3; j_gene: TRBJ1-1; abundance: once; CDR3aa: CASSQDFGAGFLVNTEAFF; CDR3nt: TGCGCCAGCAGCCAAGATTTCGGGGCTGGGTTTCTGGTGAACACTGAAGCTTTCTTT
d_gene: NA; len: 14; v_gene: TRBV6-5; j_gene: TRBJ1-1; abundance: few; CDR3aa: CASSYLDRNTEAFF; CDR3nt: TGTGCCAGCAGTTACCTTGACAGGAACACTGAAGCTTTCTTT
d_gene: TRBD1; len: 16; v_gene: TRBV6-1; j_gene: TRBJ1-2; abundance: NA; CDR3aa: CASSEAVGTVNYGYTF; CDR3nt: TGTGCCAGCAGTGAAGCGGTCGGGACAGTTAACTATGGCTACACCTTC
d_gene: NA; len: 12; v_gene: TRBV27; j_gene: TRBJ2-2; abundance: NA; CDR3aa: CASSFDSLELFF; CDR3nt: TGTGCCAGCAGTTTTGACAGTTTGGAGCTGTTTTTT
d_gene: NA; len: 14; v_gene: TRBV7-9; j_gene: TRBJ2-5; abundance: NA; CDR3aa: CASSLKRVKETQYF; CDR3nt: TGTGCCAGCAGCTTAAAACGAGTCAAGGAGACCCAGTACTTC
d_gene: NA; len: 13; v_gene: TRBV10-3; j_gene: TRBJ1-6; abundance: few; CDR3aa: CARRAGITSPLHF; CDR3nt: TGTGCCAGGCGGGCGGGGATCACATCACCCCTCCACTTT
d_gene: NA; len: 16; v_gene: TRBV10-3; j_gene: TRBJ2-3; abundance: NA; CDR3aa: CAIRGAKEGNTDTQYF; CDR3nt: TGTGCCATCAGGGGAGCTAAGGAGGGAAACACAGATACGCAGTATTTT
d_gene: NA; len: 17; v_gene: TRBV5-4; j_gene: TRBJ2-5; abundance: NA; CDR3aa: CASSLVGQGEKGETQYF; CDR3nt: TGTGCCAGCAGCTTGGTGGGACAAGGGGAAAAGGGAGAGACCCAGTACTTC
d_gene: NA; len: 15; v_gene: TRBV6-5; j_gene: TRBJ2-3; abundance: NA; CDR3aa: CASSYHRARTDTQYF; CDR3nt: TGTGCCAGCAGTTATCACCGGGCCCGCACAGATACGCAGTATTTT
d_gene: TRBD1; len: 13; v_gene: TRBV28; j_gene: TRBJ1-1; abundance: NA; CDR3aa: CASRNRGGTEAFF; CDR3nt: TGTGCCAGCAGGAACAGGGGGGGCACTGAAGCTTTCTTT
d_gene: NA; len: 16; v_gene: TRBV10-3; j_gene: TRBJ2-3; abundance: NA; CDR3aa: CAISESIVGVRDTQYF; CDR3nt: TGTGCCATCAGTGAGTCGATAGTAGGAGTGCGAGATACGCAGTATTTT
d_gene: NA; len: 15; v_gene: TRBV18; j_gene: TRBJ2-3; abundance: NA; CDR3aa: CASSFGGGSADTQYF; CDR3nt: TGTGCCAGCTCCTTCGGAGGGGGGTCTGCAGATACGCAGTATTTT
d_gene: NA; len: 15; v_gene: TRBV5-4; j_gene: TRBJ1-1; abundance: NA; CDR3aa: CASSLVDSMNTEAFF; CDR3nt: TGTGCCAGCAGCTTAGTGGACAGTATGAACACTGAAGCTTTCTTT
d_gene: NA; len: 13; v_gene: TRBV30; j_gene: TRBJ1-2; abundance: NA; CDR3aa: CAWRRDLNYGYTF; CDR3nt: TGTGCCTGGAGGCGGGACCTTAACTATGGCTACACCTTC
d_gene: NA; len: 12; v_gene: TRBV19; j_gene: TRBJ1-1; abundance: NA; CDR3aa: CASSGGGTEAFF; CDR3nt: TGTGCCAGTAGTGGGGGGGGCACTGAAGCTTTCTTT
d_gene: NA; len: 16; v_gene: TRBV4-3; j_gene: TRBJ1-2; abundance: once; CDR3aa: CASSPLVGGLGYGYTF; CDR3nt: TGCGCCAGCAGCCCCCTGGTGGGCGGACTCGGCTATGGCTACACCTTC
d_gene: NA; len: 16; v_gene: TRBV7-2; j_gene: TRBJ1-3; abundance: NA; CDR3aa: CASSFGGSSTGNTIYF; CDR3nt: TGTGCCAGCAGCTTCGGTGGGAGTTCAACAGGAAACACCATATATTTT
d_gene: TRBD1; len: 13; v_gene: TRBV5-1; j_gene: TRBJ2-3; abundance: once; CDR3aa: CASRDRSTDTQYF; CDR3nt: TGCGCCAGCAGGGACAGGAGCACAGATACGCAGTATTTT
d_gene: NA; len: 13; v_gene: TRBV9; j_gene: TRBJ1-1; abundance: NA; CDR3aa: CASSVGGMDVAFF; CDR3nt: TGTGCCAGCAGCGTAGGGGGAATGGATGTGGCTTTCTTT
d_gene: NA; len: 13; v_gene: TRBV2; j_gene: TRBJ1-5; abundance: NA; CDR3aa: CASSRDGDQPQHF; CDR3nt: TGTGCCAGCAGTAGAGACGGAGATCAGCCCCAGCATTTT
d_gene: TRBD1; len: 15; v_gene: TRBV7-9; j_gene: TRBJ1-5; abundance: NA; CDR3aa: CASSLETGVGQPQHF; CDR3nt: TGTGCCAGCAGCTTAGAGACAGGGGTTGGTCAGCCCCAGCATTTT
d_gene: NA; len: 17; v_gene: TRBV18; j_gene: TRBJ2-7; abundance: NA; CDR3aa: CASSPEGGVYGWDEQYF; CDR3nt: TGTGCCAGCTCACCAGAGGGGGGAGTGTATGGATGGGACGAGCAGTACTTC
d_gene: TRBD1; len: 15; v_gene: TRBV5-5; j_gene: TRBJ2-7; abundance: once; CDR3aa: CASSLGQGAAYEQYF; CDR3nt: TGTGCCAGCAGCTTGGGACAGGGGGCGGCCTACGAGCAGTACTTC
d_gene: NA; len: 17; v_gene: TRBV5-4; j_gene: TRBJ1-2; abundance: NA; CDR3aa: CASSLEVRGHTNYGYTF; CDR3nt: TGTGCCAGCAGCTTGGAGGTCAGGGGCCATACTAACTATGGCTACACCTTC
d_gene: TRBD1; len: 13; v_gene: TRBV27; j_gene: TRBJ1-2; abundance: once; CDR3aa: CASSPSDRDGYTF; CDR3nt: TGTGCCAGCAGTCCCTCGGACAGGGATGGCTACACCTTC
d_gene: NA; len: 15; v_gene: TRBV29-1; j_gene: TRBJ1-1; abundance: NA; CDR3aa: CSVASRGLGNTEAFF; CDR3nt: TGCAGCGTTGCGTCAAGGGGTTTGGGGAACACTGAAGCTTTCTTT
d_gene: NA; len: 16; v_gene: TRBV19; j_gene: TRBJ1-6; abundance: NA; CDR3aa: CASSIRGASYNSPLHF; CDR3nt: TGTGCCAGTAGTATACGGGGTGCGAGCTATAATTCACCCCTCCACTTT
d_gene: NA; len: 15; v_gene: TRBV5-1; j_gene: TRBJ2-7; abundance: NA; CDR3aa: CASSIDRPDLFEQYF; CDR3nt: TGCGCCAGCAGCATAGACAGACCTGATCTTTTCGAGCAGTACTTC
d_gene: NA; len: 13; v_gene: TRBV10-3; j_gene: TRBJ2-7; abundance: once; CDR3aa: CAISGEVVYEQYF; CDR3nt: TGTGCCATCAGTGGCGAGGTGGTCTACGAGCAGTACTTC
d_gene: NA; len: 17; v_gene: TRBV28; j_gene: TRBJ2-2; abundance: NA; CDR3aa: CASSLLTGTRRTGELFF; CDR3nt: TGTGCCAGCAGTTTACTGACCGGGACCCGGAGAACCGGGGAGCTGTTTTTT
d_gene: NA; len: 15; v_gene: TRBV11-3; j_gene: TRBJ2-7; abundance: NA; CDR3aa: CASSFGTKGIYEQYF; CDR3nt: TGTGCCAGCAGCTTCGGGACAAAAGGCATCTACGAGCAGTACTTC
d_gene: TRBD1; len: 15; v_gene: TRBV5-1; j_gene: TRBJ2-1; abundance: NA; CDR3aa: CASSWGQGKGYEQFF; CDR3nt: TGCGCCAGCAGCTGGGGACAGGGTAAAGGGTATGAGCAGTTCTTC